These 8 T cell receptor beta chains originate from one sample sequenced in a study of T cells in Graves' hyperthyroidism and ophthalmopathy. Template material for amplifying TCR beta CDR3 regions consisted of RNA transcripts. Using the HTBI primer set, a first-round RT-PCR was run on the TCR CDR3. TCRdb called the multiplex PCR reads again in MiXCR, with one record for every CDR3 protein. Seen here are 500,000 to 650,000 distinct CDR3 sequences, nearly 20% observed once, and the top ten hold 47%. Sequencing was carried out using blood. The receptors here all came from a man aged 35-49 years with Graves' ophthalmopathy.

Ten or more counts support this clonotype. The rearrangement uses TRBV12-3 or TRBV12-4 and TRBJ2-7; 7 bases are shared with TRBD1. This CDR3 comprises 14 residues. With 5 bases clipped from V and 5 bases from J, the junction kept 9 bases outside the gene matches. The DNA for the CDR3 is TGTGCCAGCAGTCTATACACAGGGGTGGACGAGCAGTACTTC. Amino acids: CASSLYTGVDEQYF.

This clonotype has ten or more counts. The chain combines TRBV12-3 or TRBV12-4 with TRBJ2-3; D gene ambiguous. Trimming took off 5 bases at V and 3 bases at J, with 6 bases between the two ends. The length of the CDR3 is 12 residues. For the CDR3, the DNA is TGTGCCAGCAGTAGAGAGACAGATACGCAGTATTTT. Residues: CASSRETDTQYF.

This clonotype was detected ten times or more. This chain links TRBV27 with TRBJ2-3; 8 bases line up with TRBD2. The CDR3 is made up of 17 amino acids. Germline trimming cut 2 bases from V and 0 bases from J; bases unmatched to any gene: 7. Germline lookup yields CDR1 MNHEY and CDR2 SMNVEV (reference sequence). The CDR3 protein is CASSLKGLVLSTDTQYF. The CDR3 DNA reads TGTGCCAGCAGTTTAAAGGGACTAGTCTTAAGCACAGATACGCAGTATTTT.

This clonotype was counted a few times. CDR3 DNA: TGTGCCACCAGCAGAGAGGCGACGAACACCGGGGAGCTGTTTTTT. Its protein product is CATSREATNTGELFF. This chain uses TRBV15 with TRBJ2-2; D not certain. Germline loops: CDR1 LNHNV, CDR2 YYDKDF (reference sequence). V was shortened by 0 bases and J by 0 bases, with 5 bases between the two germline ends. CDR3 size: 15 residues.

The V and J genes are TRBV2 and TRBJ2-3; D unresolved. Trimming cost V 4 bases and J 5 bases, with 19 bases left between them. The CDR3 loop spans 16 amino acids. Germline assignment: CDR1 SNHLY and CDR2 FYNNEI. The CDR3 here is CASSGGATSYRDTQYF. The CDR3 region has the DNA TGTGCCAGCAGTGGGGGTGCCACGAGTTATAGAGATACGCAGTATTTT. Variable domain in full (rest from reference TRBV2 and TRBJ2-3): EPEVTQTPSHQVTQMGQEVILRCVPISNHLYFYWYRQILGQKVEFLVSFYNNEISEKSEIFDDQFSVERPDGSNFTLKIRSTKLEDSAMYFCASSGGATSYRDTQYFGPGTRLTVL.

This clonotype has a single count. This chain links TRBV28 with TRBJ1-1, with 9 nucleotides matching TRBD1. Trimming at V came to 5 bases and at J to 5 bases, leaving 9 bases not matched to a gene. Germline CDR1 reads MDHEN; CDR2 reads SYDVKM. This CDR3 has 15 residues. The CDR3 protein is CASSLYRGLRTEAFF. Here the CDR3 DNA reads TGTGCCAGCAGTCTCTACAGGGGGCTCCGAACTGAAGCTTTCTTT.

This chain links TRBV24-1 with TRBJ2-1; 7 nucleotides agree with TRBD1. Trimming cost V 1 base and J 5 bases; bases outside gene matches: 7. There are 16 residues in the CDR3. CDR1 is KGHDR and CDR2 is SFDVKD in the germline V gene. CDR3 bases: TGTGCCACCAGTGATTTTGTAGGGGGCGCAAACAATGAGCAGTTCTTC. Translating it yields CATSDFVGGANNEQFF.

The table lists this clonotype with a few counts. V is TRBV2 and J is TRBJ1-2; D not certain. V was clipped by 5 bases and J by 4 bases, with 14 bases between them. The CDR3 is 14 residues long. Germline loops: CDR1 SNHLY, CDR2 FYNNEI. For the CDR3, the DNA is TGTGCCAGCAGTCAGTACAGCTCCACCTATGGCTACACCTTC. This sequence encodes CASSQYSSTYGYTF.